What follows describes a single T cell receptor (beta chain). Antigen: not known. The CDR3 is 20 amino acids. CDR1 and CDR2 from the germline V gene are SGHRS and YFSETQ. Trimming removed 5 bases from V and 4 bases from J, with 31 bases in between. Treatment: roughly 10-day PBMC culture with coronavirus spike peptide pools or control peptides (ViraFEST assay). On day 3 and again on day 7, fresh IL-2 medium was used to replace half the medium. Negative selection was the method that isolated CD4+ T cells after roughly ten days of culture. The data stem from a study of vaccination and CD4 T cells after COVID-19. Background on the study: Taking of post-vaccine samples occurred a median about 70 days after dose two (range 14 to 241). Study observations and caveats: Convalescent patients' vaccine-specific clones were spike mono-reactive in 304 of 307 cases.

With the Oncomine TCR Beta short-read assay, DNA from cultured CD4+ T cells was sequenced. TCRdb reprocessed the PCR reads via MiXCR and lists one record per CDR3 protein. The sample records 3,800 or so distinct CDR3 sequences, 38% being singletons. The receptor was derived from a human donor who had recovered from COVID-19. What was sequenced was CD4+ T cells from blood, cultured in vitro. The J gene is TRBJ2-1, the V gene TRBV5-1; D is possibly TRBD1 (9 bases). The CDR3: CASRPGTGIASSGSYNEQFF. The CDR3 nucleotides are TGCGCCAGCAGACCCGGGACAGGGATAGCTAGCAGCGGGAGTTACAATGAGCAGTTCTTC.